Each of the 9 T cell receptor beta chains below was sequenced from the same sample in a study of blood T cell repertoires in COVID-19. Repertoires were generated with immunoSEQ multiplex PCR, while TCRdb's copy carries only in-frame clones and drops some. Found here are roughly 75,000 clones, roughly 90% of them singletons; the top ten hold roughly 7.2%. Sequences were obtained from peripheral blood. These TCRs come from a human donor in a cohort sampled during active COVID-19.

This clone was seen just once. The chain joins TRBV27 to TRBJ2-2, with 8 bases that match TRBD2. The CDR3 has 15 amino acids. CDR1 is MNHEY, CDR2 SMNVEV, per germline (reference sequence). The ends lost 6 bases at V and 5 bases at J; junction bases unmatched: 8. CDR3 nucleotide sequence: TGTGCCAGCAGCTCCGGGACTAGAGCTACCGGGGAGCTGTTTTTT. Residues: CASSSGTRATGELFF.

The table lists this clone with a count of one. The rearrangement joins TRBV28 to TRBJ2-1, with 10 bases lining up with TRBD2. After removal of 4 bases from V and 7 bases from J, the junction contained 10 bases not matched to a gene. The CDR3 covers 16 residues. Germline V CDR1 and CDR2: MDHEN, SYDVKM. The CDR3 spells CASSSQLAGSLNEQFF. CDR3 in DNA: TGTGCCAGCAGTTCCCAACTAGCGGGGAGTCTGAATGAGCAGTTCTTC.

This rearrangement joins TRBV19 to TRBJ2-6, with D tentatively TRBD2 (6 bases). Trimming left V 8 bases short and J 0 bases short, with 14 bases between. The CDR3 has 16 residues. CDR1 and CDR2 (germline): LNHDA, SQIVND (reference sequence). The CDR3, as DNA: TGTGCCAGTGCTTGGCCGGGGGTCTCTGGGGCCAACGTCCTGACTTTC. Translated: CASAWPGVSGANVLTF.

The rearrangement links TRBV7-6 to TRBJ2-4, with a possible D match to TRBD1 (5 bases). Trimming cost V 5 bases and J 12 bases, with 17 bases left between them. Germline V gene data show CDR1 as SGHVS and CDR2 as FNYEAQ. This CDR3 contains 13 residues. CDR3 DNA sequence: TGTGCCAGCAGCCTCTTAGGGGAAGGGGCTCAGTACTTC. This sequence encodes CASSLLGEGAQYF.

CDR3 nucleotides: TGTGCCACCAGCGCGATAGGGGGCGGCGGTCAGCCCCAGCATTTT. Translated, it gives CATSAIGGGGQPQHF. This chain links TRBV15 with TRBJ1-5; 7 bases agree with TRBD1. The CDR3 consists of 15 residues. Germline V gives CDR1 LNHNV, CDR2 YYDKDF (reference sequence). V gave up 5 bases and J gave up 6 bases; unmatched junction bases: 10.

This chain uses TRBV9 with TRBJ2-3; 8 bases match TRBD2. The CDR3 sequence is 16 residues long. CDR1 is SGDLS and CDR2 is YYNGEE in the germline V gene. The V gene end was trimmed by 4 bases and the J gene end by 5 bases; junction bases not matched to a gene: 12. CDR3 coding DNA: TGTGCCAGCAGCTTCTTGACGGGGGGGCAAGTAGATACGCAGTATTTT. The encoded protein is CASSFLTGGQVDTQYF. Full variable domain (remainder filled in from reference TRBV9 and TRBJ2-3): DSGVTQTPKHLITATGQRVTLRCSPRSGDLSVYWYQQSLDQGLQFLIQYYNGEERAKGNILERFSAQQFPDLHSELNLSSLELGDSALYFCASSFLTGGQVDTQYFGPGTRLTVL.

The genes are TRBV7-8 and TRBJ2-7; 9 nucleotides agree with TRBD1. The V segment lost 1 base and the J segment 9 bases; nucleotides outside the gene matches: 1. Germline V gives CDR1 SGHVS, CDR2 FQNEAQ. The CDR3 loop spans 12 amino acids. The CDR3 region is CASSLVGQGQYF. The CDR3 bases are TGTGCCAGCAGCTTAGTGGGACAGGGGCAGTACTTC.

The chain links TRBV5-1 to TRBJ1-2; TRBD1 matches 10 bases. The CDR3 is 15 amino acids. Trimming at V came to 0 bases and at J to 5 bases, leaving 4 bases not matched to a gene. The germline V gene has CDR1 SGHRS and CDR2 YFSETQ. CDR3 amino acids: CASSLEGQGSYGYTF. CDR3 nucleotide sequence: TGCGCCAGCAGCTTGGAGGGACAGGGGTCATATGGCTACACCTTC.

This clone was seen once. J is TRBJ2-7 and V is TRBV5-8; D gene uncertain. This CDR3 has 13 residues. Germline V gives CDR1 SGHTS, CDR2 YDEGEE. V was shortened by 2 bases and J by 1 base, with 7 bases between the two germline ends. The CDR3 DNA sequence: TGTGCCAGCAGCTTTGGGCAGTCCTACGAGCAGTACTTC. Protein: CASSFGQSYEQYF.